These 15 T cell receptor beta chains originate from one sample sequenced in a study of T cell repertoires in cytomegalovirus infection. TCRdb independently ran MiXCR on the reads; one entry per CDR3 protein. Of around 310,000 distinct CDR3 sequences listed, roughly 16% are singletons. The sequencing sample was made of PBMCs. The receptors come from a human donor in good health (CMV status not recorded). Some clones in this sample may be carry-over from other donors' samples.

This clonotype has ten or more counts. The V call is TRBV7-8, the J call TRBJ1-1; D not certain. CDR3 length equals 14 residues. Germline CDR1 SGHVS, CDR2 FQNEAQ. The V gene lost 2 bases and the J gene lost 3 bases, with 10 bases spanning the gap. The CDR3 spells CASSLYMEDTEAFF. DNA of the CDR3: TGTGCCAGCAGCTTATATATGGAGGACACTGAAGCTTTCTTT. Using reference TRBV7-8 and TRBJ1-1 for the parts outside the CDR3, the full variable domain is GAGVSQSPRYKVAKRGQDVALRCDPISGHVSLFWYQQALGQGPEFLTYFQNEAQLDKSGLPSDRFFAERPEGSVSTLKIQRTQQEDSAVYLCASSLYMEDTEAFFGQGTRLTVV.

This clonotype was seen at least ten times. The chain has TRBV20-1 and TRBJ1-5; the D is unclear. V shed 3 bases and J shed 0 bases, with 6 bases lying between them. CDR3 length: 13 residues. Germline V gene sequence: CDR1 DFQATT, CDR2 SNEGSKA (reference sequence). CDR3 amino acids: CSARGPSNQPQHF. CDR3 nucleotides: TGCAGTGCTAGGGGTCCTAGCAATCAGCCCCAGCATTTT.

J is TRBJ2-1 and V is TRBV12-3 or TRBV12-4; TRBD1 is a possible D gene (7 bases). This CDR3 is built from 15 residues. The V gene lost 2 bases and the J gene lost 3 bases, with 11 bases spanning the gap. The CDR3 DNA follows: TGTGCCAGCAGTTTACAGGGGGGAGGCTACAATGAGCAGTTCTTC. It codes for CASSLQGGGYNEQFF.

In its sample, this clonotype was seen a few times. V and J are TRBV7-9 and TRBJ2-7; maybe TRBD1 (6 bases). Germline V gives CDR1 SEHNR, CDR2 FQNEAQ (reference sequence). CDR3 length: 15 amino acids. Trimming pared 5 bases from V and 7 bases from J, leaving 21 bases between. The CDR3 DNA is TGTGCCAGCAGCCCCAGCCCGGACAGAAGATCAGAGCAGTACTTC. Residues: CASSPSPDRRSEQYF. Looking up the rest from reference TRBV7-9 and TRBJ2-7 gives the full variable domain: DTGVSQNPRHKITKRGQNVTFRCDPISEHNRLYWYRQTLGQGPEFLTYFQNEAQLEKSRLLSDRFSAERPKGSFSTLEIQRTEQGDSAMYLCASSPSPDRRSEQYFGPGTRLTVT.

As to this clonotype: A much more abundant neighbour one base away suggests this may be a read error. The chain combines TRBV2 with TRBJ1-1; 7 bases fit TRBD1. CDR1 is SNHLY, CDR2 FYNNEI, per germline. V dropped 6 bases and J dropped 4; count of bases not matched to a gene: 5. The CDR3 has 13 amino acids. CDR3 loop: CASSPTGTTEAFF. CDR3 in DNA: TGTGCCAGCAGCCCGACAGGGACCACTGAAGCTTTCTTT.

This clonotype was detected many times. V and J are TRBV6-1 and TRBJ2-2; no clear D gene. The V and J ends lost 2 bases and 4 bases respectively, with 14 bases between them. CDR1 is MNHNS and CDR2 is SASEGT in the germline V gene. This CDR3 has 16 residues. This CDR3 reads CASSEPDTYATGELFF. In DNA, the CDR3 is TGTGCCAGCAGTGAACCAGACACCTATGCCACCGGGGAGCTGTTTTTT.

This clonotype was detected only a few times. This chain connects TRBV19 to TRBJ2-7; TRBD1 might be the D (6 bases). The length of the CDR3 is 15 residues. The V gene's germline CDR1 is LNHDA and CDR2 SQIVND (reference sequence). The V gene lost 3 bases and the J gene lost 0 bases, with 12 bases spanning the gap. CDR3 loop: CASSISQGSSYEQYF. For the CDR3, the DNA is TGTGCCAGTAGTATTTCACAGGGCAGCTCCTACGAGCAGTACTTC.

This clonotype was observed many times. The rearrangement links TRBV10-3 to TRBJ2-5; 7 bases align to TRBD2. Germline assignment: CDR1 ENHRY and CDR2 SYGVKD. The junction had 6 bases not matched to a gene; V was cut back by 4 bases and J by 1 base. This CDR3 region has 15 residues. CDR3 DNA sequence: TGTGCCATCAGTGTTTTGCGGGGGATCCAAGAGACCCAGTACTTC. This encodes CAISVLRGIQETQYF.

This clonotype was seen many times. The V call is TRBV7-8, the J call TRBJ2-1; 8 nucleotides agree with TRBD2. The CDR3 totals 16 residues. The germline gives CDR1 SGHVS, CDR2 FQNEAQ. Trimming removed 5 bases from V and 8 bases from J; junction bases left unmatched: 14. CDR3 nucleotide sequence: TGTGCCAGCAGCACCCGTGGGCGGGGGGCTTTGCATGAGCAGTTCTTC. Translation: CASSTRGRGALHEQFF.

The chain couples TRBV7-4 to TRBJ2-3, with D perhaps being TRBD1 or TRBD2 (7 bases each). The CDR3 runs to 16 residues. With 1 base removed from V and 1 base from J, the gap between germline ends came to 12 bases. CDR1 and CDR2 from the germline V gene are SGHVT and SQSDAQ. The CDR3 nucleotides are TGTGCCAGCAGCTTAGAGACAGGGAGGGGCACAGATACGCAGTATTTT. Protein: CASSLETGRGTDTQYF.

In regard to this clonotype: One end of the junction does not line up with germline, which may come from a read error. The CDR3 nucleotides read TGTGCCAGTAGGATAGGAGGACGCCGGGACACTGAAGCTTTCTTT. This sequence encodes CASRIGGRRDTEAFF. This chain connects TRBV19 to TRBJ1-1; D unclear. Per the germline V gene, CDR1 is LNHDA and CDR2 is SQIVND (reference sequence). The CDR3 is made up of 15 amino acids.

The sample holds a few counts of this clonotype. The CDR3 loop reads CASRPIRAMDTGELFF. CDR3 DNA: TGTGCCAGCAGACCCATCAGGGCGATGGACACCGGGGAGCTGTTTTTT. This chain uses TRBV28 with TRBJ2-2, with D possibly matching TRBD1 (5 bases). V lost 6 bases, J lost 3 bases, and 17 bases lay in between. The CDR3 is 16 amino acids. Germline V lookup: CDR1 MDHEN, CDR2 SYDVKM. The full variable domain, completed using reference TRBV28 and TRBJ2-2, is DVKVTQSSRYLVKRTGEKVFLECVQDMDHENMFWYRQDPGLGLRLIYFSYDVKMKEKGDIPEGYSVSREKKERFSLILESASTNQTSMYLCASRPIRAMDTGELFFGEGSRLTVL.

This clonotype has only a few counts. The chain recombines TRBV5-4 with TRBJ1-2; the match to TRBD1 covers 7 bases. Unmatched junction bases numbered 8, after V lost 2 bases and J lost 1 base. Germline CDR1 reads SGHNT; CDR2 reads YYREEE (reference sequence). CDR3 length: 16 amino acids. This CDR3 is CASSFGGTALNYGYTF. CDR3 in DNA: TGTGCCAGCAGCTTCGGAGGGACAGCGCTTAACTATGGCTACACCTTC.

This clonotype occurred many times. The chain uses TRBV12-5 and TRBJ2-3; D may be TRBD1 (5 bases). Germline CDR1 is LGHNT and CDR2 is FRNRAP. The V end lost 7 bases, the J end lost 0 bases, and 11 bases lay between the germline ends. The CDR3 has 14 amino acids. The CDR3 region is CASAHTGSTDTQYF. CDR3 coding DNA: TGTGCTAGTGCCCATACAGGTAGCACAGATACGCAGTATTTT.

This clonotype has a count of ten or more. This rearrangement joins TRBV7-2 to TRBJ2-2; weak D call: TRBD2 (6 bases). This CDR3 is built from 14 residues. V dropped 5 bases and J dropped 4 bases, with 11 bases sitting between them. Germline CDR1 reads SGHTA; CDR2 reads FQGNSA. CDR3 DNA: TGTGCCAGCAGCCCGGGACTGACCACCGGGGAGCTGTTTTTT. Translating gives CASSPGLTTGELFF.